This T cell receptor (beta chain) is from a study of blood T cell repertoires in COVID-19. About the study: From T cells, B-cell-depleted T cells, or PBMCs came the material, which was cDNA or gDNA.

The V segment lost 4 bases and the J segment 7 bases; nucleotides outside the gene matches: 10. CDR3 size: 15 residues. Germline CDR1 and CDR2: MDHEN and SYDVKM. Per the original methods: The authors estimated nucleated cell counts from reference gene primer amplification. The method was immunoSEQ multiplex PCR; TCRdb's version includes in-frame clones alone and lacks a portion of them. D and trimming were read from the DNA, whereas the V and J calls and clone size are those reported in that table. This table holds 350,000 to 550,000 clones, about 85% found once. Adults between about 18 and 95 years of age took part from some 25 US areas. Participant-given clinical history determined each cohort assignment.

The material sequenced was PBMCs or T cells enriched from blood (not recorded which). This TCR was sampled from a woman aged 18-29 years with acute COVID-19. The chain carries TRBV28 and TRBJ1-5, with 7 bases that match TRBD1. CDR3 DNA: TGTGCCAGCAGTTCCGAAGACAGGGTTAGGCAGCCCCAGCATTTT. Protein sequence: CASSSEDRVRQPQHF. The variable domain in full, with the rest retrieved from reference TRBV28 and TRBJ1-5, is DVKVTQSSRYLVKRTGEKVFLECVQDMDHENMFWYRQDPGLGLRLIYFSYDVKMKEKGDIPEGYSVSREKKERFSLILESASTNQTSMYLCASSSEDRVRQPQHFGDGTRLSIL.